This T cell receptor (beta chain) stems from a study of somatic mutations in cytotoxic T cells in rheumatoid arthritis. At the level of the study: It was right after diagnosis, before any treatment, that patient blood (30 ml EDTA) was drawn. General observations from the study: CD8+ clonality increased with age in rheumatoid arthritis patients but not in healthy controls. Nobody had found out which antigens the expanded CD8+ clones targeted.

CDR1 and CDR2 (germline): MNHNY, SVGAGI (reference sequence). The CDR3 loop spans 13 amino acids. Trimming left V 6 bases short and J 3 bases short, with 10 bases between. Generated by immunoSEQ multiplex PCR, the TCRdb table keeps only in-frame clones and is missing some. Of approximately 30,000 clones listed, approximately 78% are singletons. Worth noting for this clone: As yet, its antigen is unknown.

The chain employs TRBV6-6 and TRBJ2-3; D ambiguous. This TCR was sampled from an adult with rheumatoid arthritis. Material: CD8+ T cells sorted from blood. CDR3 sequence: CASSLPSTDTQYF. CDR3 nucleotides: TGTGCCAGCAGCCTCCCAAGTACAGATACGCAGTATTTT.